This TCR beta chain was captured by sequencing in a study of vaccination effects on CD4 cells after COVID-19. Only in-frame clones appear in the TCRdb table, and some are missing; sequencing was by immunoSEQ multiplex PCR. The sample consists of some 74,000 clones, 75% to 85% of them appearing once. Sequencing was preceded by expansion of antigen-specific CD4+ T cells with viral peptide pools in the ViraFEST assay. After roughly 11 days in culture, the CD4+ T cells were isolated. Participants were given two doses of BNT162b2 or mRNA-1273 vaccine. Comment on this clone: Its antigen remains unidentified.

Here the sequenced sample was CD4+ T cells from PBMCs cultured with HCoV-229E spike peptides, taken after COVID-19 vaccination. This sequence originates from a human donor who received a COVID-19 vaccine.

CDR3 sequence: CATSGGTGFLETQYF. The CDR3 nucleotides read TGTGCCACCTCGGGTGGGACAGGGTTTTTGGAGACCCAGTACTTC. This chain links TRBV24-1 with TRBJ2-5; 9 bases are shared with TRBD1. Germline V lookup: CDR1 KGHDR, CDR2 SFDVKD. V lost 9 bases, J lost 5 bases, and 12 bases stayed unmatched. The CDR3 runs 15 residues.